This T cell receptor (beta chain) was sequenced for a study of blood T cell repertoires in COVID-19. Study summary: T cells, B-cell-depleted T cells, or PBMCs supplied cDNA or gDNA.

Using immunoSEQ multiplex PCR, the repertoire was profiled, and TCRdb retains in-frame clones only, with some absent. The data hold approximately 86,000 clones, with about 82% observed a single time. Trimming removed 4 bases at V and 0 bases at J, with 10 bases between. The CDR3 covers 15 residues. Germline V gives CDR1 SGHRS, CDR2 YFSETQ. The specimen sequenced was peripheral blood. This receptor was obtained from a man between 45 and 60 years old with acute or convalescent COVID-19. This chain uses TRBV5-1 with TRBJ2-2; no clear D. The CDR3 protein is CASSPPYPNTGELFF. CDR3 DNA sequence: TGCGCCAGCAGCCCCCCCTATCCGAACACCGGGGAGCTGTTTTTT.